The 12 T cell receptor beta chains given below trace back to one sample, sequenced in a study of T-cell reconstitution after alpha-beta-depleted transplantation in children (dated by TCRdb to the mid-2010s). Library preparation was by PCR. Sequencing was carried out with an Illumina HiSeq 2500. TCR library preparation used molecular barcoding, with unique molecular identifiers applied to normalize quantification of the TCRbeta repertoire. Using fastp trimming at Q25 and MiXCR clonotype assembly, TCRdb reanalyzed the public sequencing data and kept in-frame beta chains. Every CDR3 protein is listed once, alongside the most common genes and DNA of its rows. This sample is represented by roughly 180,000 distinct CDR3 sequences; over 8.5% of them were singletons. The ten most abundant clones make up about 12% of the sample. This specimen's treatment or condition label, interpreted: allogeneic hematopoietic cell transplantation with graft depleted of TCRalphabeta T cells and CD19 B cells.

Here the sequenced sample was PBMCs, taken before TCRalphabeta/CD19-depleted stem cell transplant. The origin of the receptors is a boy between 2 and 10 years old with acute myeloid leukemia, due to receive a stem cell transplant.

Remarks on this clonotype: Without the conserved terminal phenylalanine or tryptophan, this CDR3 likely stems from a read error. The J gene is TRBJ1-4, the V gene TRBV20-1; no clear D gene. This CDR3 is built from 14 residues. Per germline, CDR1 DFQATT and CDR2 SNEGSKA (reference sequence). CDR3 sequence: CNASPTDNDEKLFL. CDR3 bases: TGCAATGCTAGCCCCACCGACAATGATGAAAAACTGTTTCTT.

This clonotype was detected many times. This chain connects TRBV2 to TRBJ1-1; D perhaps matches TRBD1 (5 bases). The germline gives CDR1 SNHLY, CDR2 FYNNEI. CDR3 length: 12 residues. Trimming shortened V by 1 base and J by 9 bases, and 9 bases separated the two germline ends. CDR3 DNA sequence: TGTGCCAGCAGTGAAGGCAGGGATAAAGCTTTCTTT. This encodes CASSEGRDKAFF.

Ten or more counts support this clonotype. The V and J genes are TRBV20-1 and TRBJ2-5, with 8 bases identical to TRBD2. The CDR3 totals 16 residues. Germline-derived CDR1 and CDR2 are DFQATT and SNEGSKA (reference sequence). Trimming at V came to 4 bases and at J to 0 bases, leaving 10 bases not matched to a gene. CDR3 in amino acids: CSAKRRPGGYQETQYF. CDR3 coding DNA: TGCAGTGCTAAGCGAAGACCGGGGGGGTACCAAGAGACCCAGTACTTC.

The rearrangement links TRBV5-4 to TRBJ1-3; 7 bases are a match to TRBD1. The germline V gene encodes CDR1 SGHNT and CDR2 YYREEE (reference sequence). After removal of 4 bases from V and 0 bases from J, the junction contained 4 bases not matched to a gene. The CDR3 runs 15 residues. CDR3 DNA: TGTGCCAGCAGCGCACAGGGGCCCTCTGGAAACACCATATATTTT. Its translation is CASSAQGPSGNTIYF.

This clonotype was observed many times. The rearrangement links TRBV12-3 or TRBV12-4 to TRBJ2-1; 7 bases match TRBD1. Trimming cost V 0 bases and J 9 bases; bases outside gene matches: 8. The CDR3 is 15 amino acids. The CDR3 bases are TGTGCCAGCAGTTTAGCGGCCCAGGGGGTAGGTGAGCAGTTCTTC. Its protein is CASSLAAQGVGEQFF.

This clonotype was seen at least ten times. This chain connects TRBV7-8 to TRBJ2-2, with TRBD2 identical over 10 bases. J lost 5 bases, V lost 1 base, and 7 bases had no gene match. There are 17 residues in the CDR3. The germline V gene encodes CDR1 SGHVS and CDR2 FQNEAQ. The CDR3, as DNA: TGTGCCAGCAGCTTAGAGCGGGAGGGCCGGTTTACCGGGGAGCTGTTTTTT. This translates into CASSLEREGRFTGELFF.

This clonotype appeared many times. V and J are TRBV11-2 and TRBJ2-6; 9 nucleotides match TRBD1. The CDR3 has 18 residues. Germline assignment: CDR1 SGHAT and CDR2 FQNNGV. J gave up 4 bases and V 0 bases, and 7 bases lay outside the gene matches. The CDR3 nucleotides read TGTGCCAGCAGCTTAGAATACAGGGGGCCGCGAGGGGCCAACGTCCTGACTTTC. This translates into CASSLEYRGPRGANVLTF. The variable domain in full, with the rest retrieved from reference TRBV11-2 and TRBJ2-6, is EAGVAQSPRYKIIEKRQSVAFWCNPISGHATLYWYQQILGQGPKLLIQFQNNGVVDDSQLPKDRFSAERLKGVDSTLKIQPAKLEDSAVYLCASSLEYRGPRGANVLTFGAGSRLTVL.

This clonotype was observed many times. The rearrangement joins TRBV20-1 to TRBJ1-5, with a weak D call TRBD1 (5 bases). Trimming left V 8 bases short and J 4 bases short, with 18 bases between. CDR3 size: 14 residues. Germline V gives CDR1 DFQATT, CDR2 SNEGSKA (reference sequence). CDR3 region: CSLRGRGFNQPQHF. The CDR3 region has the DNA TGCAGTCTAAGGGGACGGGGGTTTAATCAGCCCCAGCATTTT.

This clonotype has at least ten counts. This chain links TRBV7-8 with TRBJ2-7; D is ambiguous. Germline V gives CDR1 SGHVS, CDR2 FQNEAQ. Trimming removed 0 bases at V and 2 bases at J, with 8 bases between. The CDR3 contains 14 residues. The CDR3 is CASSLAPGPYEQYV. For the CDR3, the DNA is TGTGCCAGCAGCTTAGCGCCAGGTCCCTACGAGCAGTACGTC.

This clonotype came up many times. This sequence joins TRBV18 and TRBJ2-5; 10 bases align to TRBD2. Germline trimming cut 5 bases from V and 5 bases from J; bases unmatched to any gene: 2. The CDR3 has 13 amino acids. Germline V gene sequence: CDR1 KGHSH, CDR2 LQKENI. The CDR3 reads CASSSSGSETQYF. The CDR3 region has the DNA TGTGCCAGCTCATCTAGCGGGAGTGAGACCCAGTACTTC. The entire variable domain, with the rest obtained from reference TRBV18 and TRBJ2-5, is as follows: NAGVMQNPRHLVRRRGQEARLRCSPMKGHSHVYWYRQLPEEGLKFMVYLQKENIIDESGMPKERFSAEFPKEGPSILRIQQVVRGDSAAYFCASSSSGSETQYFGPGTRLLVL.

On this clonotype: A much larger clonotype is one base distant, so this may be a read error. The chain carries TRBV7-2 and TRBJ1-2; D gene ambiguous. The germline CDR1 and CDR2 sequences are SGHTA and FQGNSA. This CDR3 has 14 residues. In DNA form, the CDR3 reads TGTGCCAGCAGCTTAGGGGTAGGGAACTATGACTACACCTTC. Its protein product is CASSLGVGNYDYTF.

The chain has TRBV11-1 and TRBJ2-2; 11 nucleotides agree with TRBD2. This CDR3 contains 18 residues. CDR1 and CDR2 from the germline V gene are SGHAT and FQDESV (reference sequence). Unmatched junction bases numbered 13, after V lost 5 bases and J lost 5 bases. CDR3 nucleotide sequence: TGTGCCAGCAGCGGGGGAGAGCCTAGCGGGAGGAAGACCGGGGAGCTGTTTTTT. Translated: CASSGGEPSGRKTGELFF. Looking up the rest from reference TRBV11-1 and TRBJ2-2 gives the full variable domain: EAEVAQSPRYKITEKSQAVAFWCDPISGHATLYWYRQILGQGPELLVQFQDESVVDDSQLPKDRFSAERLKGVDSTLKIQPAELGDSAMYLCASSGGEPSGRKTGELFFGEGSRLTVL.